This TCR beta chain was observed in a study of Graves' ophthalmopathy and Graves' hyperthyroidism (dated by TCRdb to 2016 to 2019). Describing the broader study: Stable hyperthyroidism was defined as no progression to ophthalmopathy within 18 months of follow-up. To explore V-J signatures that separate ophthalmopathy from hyperthyroidism, a discovery set of approximately 100 patients was enrolled, consisting of 43 with ophthalmopathy and roughly 59 with stable hyperthyroidism. The independent validation cohort included 18 hyperthyroidism patients plus 17 patients who later progressed from hyperthyroidism to ophthalmopathy. In total, some 140 blood samples were TCR-sequenced: approximately 42 ophthalmopathy, approximately 75 hyperthyroidism and approximately 17 hyperthyroidism-to-ophthalmopathy patients. In roughly six hyperthyroidism patients, the T-cell repertoires found in thyroid tissue were compared with those found in blood. The study used signatures of the TCR beta repertoire to tell Graves' ophthalmopathy apart from Graves' hyperthyroidism and to predict which patients would progress to ophthalmopathy. Following sample collection, hyperthyroidism patients were given methimazole at a starting dose of 30 mg daily, and ophthalmopathy patients were given high-dose intravenous methylprednisolone.

Findings and caveats that apply to the study as a whole: In cross-validation, the 13-signature model distinguished ophthalmopathy from stable hyperthyroidism with 85% to 90% sensitivity and roughly 81% specificity, and in the test set the corresponding values were about 80% and 75%. In validation, the model predicted ophthalmopathy progression with about 70% sensitivity and approximately 72% specificity; 12 predicted patients were CT-confirmed with GO in a median of 6.5 months. No statistical method was used to set the sample size in advance, and the investigators knew which group each participant was assigned to. Most expanded thyroid clonotypes with frequency above 0.001 were also detected in blood, suggesting blood repertoires may reflect the thyroid immune response.

Hyperthyroidism patients were newly diagnosed, with disease duration under 2 months, and aged 18 to 65 years. Patients were excluded if they had other autoimmune diseases, uncontrolled infections, pregnancy or lactation. Diagnosis relied on clinical symptoms, serum thyroxine, TRAb, thyroid ultrasound and orbital computed tomography. Trizol reagent was used to extract the total RNA, and its quality was then checked on an Agilent 2100 Bioanalyzer. For repertoire sequencing, TCR beta CDR3 regions were amplified from RNA transcripts. HTBI primers and the Qiagen OneStep RT-PCR kit were used in a first-round RT-PCR, which was followed by a second-round multiplex PCR, size selection and purification. Sequencing of the libraries was carried out on an Illumina HiSeq2000 in paired-end mode with 100 bp reads. Regarding the original processing steps: Reads were processed with SOAPnuke, discarding reads with adapters, uncalled bases, mean Phred below 15, or no exact constant-primer or identifier match. COPE v1.2.5 was used to merge high-quality paired reads. Each unique nucleotide sequence was defined as a clonotype, and clonotypes were aligned to IMGT TRB V, D and J references with MiTCR v1.1. The analysis was limited to V-J combinations with a frequency above 0.0001, which together covered more than 99% of repertoires. For each V-J combination, a TCR clonal expansion and chaos score was defined as F50 clonal expansion divided by the chaos observed in the TCRdist matrix. Features were reduced by Welch's t-statistics and random forest to approximately 12 V-J combinations, which fed a naive Bayes classifier. The Morisita-Horn index was used to measure how similar the thyroid and blood repertoires were. In-frame beta chains were kept once TCRdb had trimmed the public reads at Q25 with fastp and called clones with MiXCR. Merged by CDR3 protein, the rows form single entries marked with the most common genes and DNA. TCRdb, not the authors, supplied the V and J calls. This sample holds 1 million to 1.3 million distinct CDR3 sequences; roughly two fifths were observed only once. The ten biggest clones cover 11% of the sample.

CDR1 and CDR2, per the germline V gene, are SGDLS and YYNGEE. From cysteine to phenylalanine, the CDR3 is 13 amino acids long. CDR3 DNA is the only sequence kept; it has 39 bases, read in frame from the first base. V drops 0 bases and J drops 9 bases, leaving 10 bases in between. For this clonotype: Its antigen is currently not known. There are no base qualities to consult, and no much larger clone falls within one base.

The sequence was collected from an adult man with Graves' hyperthyroidism. Recombination linked TRBV9 to TRBJ1-5; the best D guess is TRBD1, with 5 bases matching. Sequencing was done on a sample of peripheral blood or thyroid tissue (not recorded which). The CDR3 corresponds to CASSVAVQGPQHF. Here is the DNA: TGTGCCAGCAGCGTAGCTGTGCAGGGGCCCCAGCATTTT. Where the CDR3 stops, the reference TRBV9 and TRBJ1-5 genes take over; the full variable domain is DSGVTQTPKHLITATGQRVTLRCSPRSGDLSVYWYQQSLDQGLQFLIQYYNGEERAKGNILERFSAQQFPDLHSELNLSSLELGDSALYFCASSVAVQGPQHFGDGTRLSIL.